This is a list of T cell receptor beta chains from one sample in a study of T-cell reconstitution after alpha-beta-depleted transplantation in children. TCRdb ran MiXCR on the PCR reads and lists one entry per CDR3 protein. This sample has fewer than 450,000 distinct CDR3 sequences, with 15% to 20% found just once. The sample was PBMCs, mostly from graft donor cells, taken 360 days after TCRalphabeta/CD19-depleted stem cell transplant. The source is a male patient aged 2 to 10 who had a stem cell transplant for acute lymphoblastic leukemia, so the T cells may come from the graft donor. Each CDR3 is given with its conserved first and last residue. A D gene is named only where the DNA matches it firmly. Only some rows state a clone size, as once, few, many or a class for expanded clones.

d_call clone_size j_call v_call cdr3_aa cdr3_nt
- - TRBJ2-5 TRBV5-1 CASSLALTGTGETQYF TGCGCCAGCAGCTTGGCATTGACAGGAACGGGAGAGACCCAGTACTTC
TRBD2 few TRBJ2-3 TRBV28 CASSFLGLAGSTDTQYF TGTGCCAGCAGTTTCCTAGGACTAGCGGGAAGCACAGATACGCAGTATTTT
- - TRBJ2-2 TRBV4-3 CASSQGRIPGELFF TGCGCCAGCAGCCAGGGTCGAATACCCGGGGAGCTGTTTTTT
TRBD2 few TRBJ2-5 TRBV28 CASSLYSGRFEETQYF TGTGCCAGCAGTTTATACAGCGGGAGATTTGAAGAGACCCAGTACTTC
TRBD2 many TRBJ2-1 TRBV7-8 CASSLERTSGSYNEQFF TGTGCCAGCAGCTTAGAGCGGACTAGCGGGAGTTACAATGAGCAGTTCTTC
- few TRBJ1-5 TRBV28 CASSFVPGGYSNQPQHF TGTGCCAGCAGTTTTGTCCCCGGAGGGTATAGCAATCAGCCCCAGCATTTT
- - TRBJ1-3 TRBV29-1 CSVEGTASGNTIYF TGCAGCGTTGAAGGGACAGCCTCTGGAAACACCATATATTTT
- - TRBJ2-7 TRBV4-3 CASSQVVGGDFSYEQYF TGCGCCAGCAGCCAAGTTGTTGGGGGTGACTTCTCCTACGAGCAGTACTTC
- many TRBJ1-1 TRBV5-1 CASSFYRDGSEAFF TGCGCCAGCAGCTTCTACAGGGATGGGTCTGAAGCTTTCTTT
TRBD2 - TRBJ2-4 TRBV4-1 CASSQHRLASGGLAKNIQYF TGCGCCAGCAGCCAACATCGCCTAGCTAGCGGGGGACTAGCCAAAAACATTCAGTACTTC
- - TRBJ2-2 TRBV5-1 CASSSLPNTGELFF TGCGCCAGCAGCTCCCTACCTAACACCGGGGAGCTGTTTTTT
- many TRBJ2-2 TRBV12-3/TRBV12-4 CASSFEIANTGELFF TGTGCCAGCAGTTTCGAGATCGCGAACACCGGGGAGCTGTTTTTT
TRBD2 few TRBJ2-1 TRBV4-2 CASSQDTPLADSYNEQFF TGTGCCAGCAGCCAAGATACCCCTCTAGCGGACTCCTACAATGAGCAGTTCTTC
- - TRBJ1-1 TRBV6-5 CASSYSRETEAFF TGTGCCAGCAGTTACTCCAGGGAGACTGAAGCTTTCTTT
- many TRBJ2-7 TRBV4-1 CASSHGDEQYF TGCGCCAGCAGCCACGGAGACGAGCAGTACTTC
TRBD1 - TRBJ1-6 TRBV28 CASSSPAGQISTRDSPLHF TGTGCCAGCAGTTCCCCCGCGGGACAGATATCGACAAGGGATTCACCCCTCCACTTT
- few TRBJ2-1 TRBV20-1 CSAEQGNEQFF TGCAGTGCTGAACAGGGCAATGAGCAGTTCTTC
- - TRBJ2-5 TRBV5-1 CASSLSAGETQYF TGCGCCAGCAGCTTGTCAGCGGGAGAGACCCAGTACTTC
- - TRBJ2-5 TRBV4-1 CASSQEQGTTQYF TGCGCCAGCAGCCAAGAACAGGGAACGACCCAGTACTTC
TRBD1 few TRBJ1-1 TRBV5-1 CASSLGPGQGGWTEAFF TGCGCCAGCAGCTTGGGGCCGGGACAGGGAGGTTGGACTGAAGCTTTCTTT
- - TRBJ1-2 TRBV20-1 CSASPGTDYGYTF TGCAGTGCTAGTCCCGGGACCGACTATGGCTACACCTTC
- many TRBJ1-2 TRBV10-3 CAITHDWGFYGYTF TGTGCCATCACCCACGATTGGGGGTTTTATGGCTACACCTTC
- - TRBJ2-7 TRBV9 CASSATGTRRNEQYF TGTGCCAGCAGCGCCACCGGGACCCGGCGGAACGAGCAGTACTTC
TRBD1 few TRBJ2-5 TRBV11-2 CASSHTGAAETQYF TGTGCCAGCAGCCATACAGGGGCTGCGGAGACCCAGTACTTC
- many TRBJ2-1 TRBV6-2/TRBV6-3 CASSYWGNNEQFF TGTGCCAGCAGTTACTGGGGGAACAATGAGCAGTTCTTC
- few TRBJ2-7 TRBV29-1 CSVARPTVPYEQYF TGCAGCGTTGCTCGTCCGACAGTCCCCTACGAGCAGTACTTC
- - TRBJ2-4 TRBV19 CLELAKNIQYF TGTCTGGAGCTAGCCAAAAACATTCAGTACTTC
- few TRBJ1-2 TRBV7-2 CASSLYQGTGYTF TGTGCCAGCAGCTTATATCAGGGGACTGGCTACACCTTC
- - TRBJ2-1 TRBV6-1 CASSGGLSSYNEQFF TGTGCCAGCAGTGGGGGGCTATCTTCCTACAATGAGCAGTTCTTC
- - TRBJ2-5 TRBV7-2 CASSLDIREQETQYF TGTGCCAGCAGCTTAGACATCAGGGAACAAGAGACCCAGTACTTC
- - TRBJ1-2 TRBV5-1 CASRDSSQGLYGYTF TGCGCCAGCAGGGATAGTTCTCAGGGTCTCTATGGCTACACCTTC
- few TRBJ2-7 TRBV15 CATSKMWDGPYEQYF TGTGCCACCAGCAAGATGTGGGACGGTCCCTACGAGCAGTACTTC
TRBD2 once TRBJ2-3 TRBV12-3/TRBV12-4 CASSLGTSVQYF TGTGCCAGCAGTTTGGGGACTAGTGTGCAGTATTTT
TRBD1 few TRBJ2-1 TRBV9 CASSVRDRAGNEQFF TGTGCCAGCAGCGTGAGGGACAGGGCCGGCAATGAGCAGTTCTTC
TRBD1 few TRBJ2-1 TRBV28 CASSWYRGLVEQFF TGTGCCAGCAGTTGGTACAGGGGGCTAGTTGAGCAGTTCTTC
TRBD2 - TRBJ2-7 TRBV6-1 CASKRLAAYEQYF TGTGCCAGCAAGCGGCTAGCGGCCTACGAGCAGTACTTC
- few TRBJ2-3 TRBV4-2 CASSQEGARTDTQYF TGTGCCAGCAGCCAAGAGGGAGCTCGCACAGATACGCAGTATTTT
- many TRBJ2-7 TRBV7-8 CASSLEGGQQRYEQYF TGTGCCAGCAGCTTAGAGGGGGGACAGCAACGCTACGAGCAGTACTTC
TRBD2 many TRBJ2-5 TRBV12-3/TRBV12-4 CASSFGLALLPQETQYF TGTGCCAGCAGTTTCGGACTAGCGCTCCTCCCCCAAGAGACCCAGTACTTC
- many TRBJ2-5 TRBV7-7 CASSSTGMETQYF TGTGCTAGCAGCTCTACAGGGATGGAGACCCAGTACTTC
TRBD2 - TRBJ2-3 TRBV5-1 CASSVGSSGPTDTQYF TGCGCCAGCAGCGTGGGTTCTAGCGGACCCACAGATACGCAGTATTTT
TRBD1 - TRBJ2-7 TRBV7-6 CASSSKRSGQGAWMNEQYF TGTGCCAGCAGTTCGAAGCGGTCGGGACAGGGGGCGTGGATGAACGAGCAGTACTTC
- many TRBJ1-2 TRBV7-8 CASSLDSRHQYGYTF TGTGCCAGCAGCTTAGACAGCCGACATCAATATGGCTACACCTTC
- many TRBJ2-5 TRBV12-3/TRBV12-4 CASSFRQTETQYF TGTGCCAGCAGTTTTAGACAGACCGAGACCCAGTACTTC
TRBD1 - TRBJ1-5 TRBV12-3/TRBV12-4 CASSLPGTGGRQPQHF TGTGCCAGCAGTCTTCCTGGGACAGGGGGCCGTCAGCCCCAGCATTTT
- few TRBJ1-1 TRBV28 CATLGIGGSASF TGTGCCACCTTAGGGATTGGGGGGAGTGCTTCCTTT
TRBD2 many TRBJ2-1 TRBV19 CASSISSGTYNEQFF TGTGCCAGTAGTATTTCTAGCGGGACCTACAATGAGCAGTTCTTC
TRBD2 - TRBJ2-1 TRBV12-3/TRBV12-4 CASSERRGRPAYNEQFF TGTGCCAGCAGTGAGAGGCGCGGGAGGCCCGCCTACAATGAGCAGTTCTTC
TRBD2 many TRBJ2-2 TRBV5-6 CASRSGLAPGELFF TGTGCCAGCAGGTCGGGACTAGCCCCCGGGGAGCTGTTTTTT
TRBD1 - TRBJ2-6 TRBV12-3/TRBV12-4 CASSGTVGGSGANVLTF TGTGCCAGCAGTGGGACAGTAGGAGGTTCTGGGGCCAACGTCCTGACTTTC